A selection of T cell receptor beta chains follows, all from one sample in a study of patients and donors after allogeneic stem cell transplantation. Using its own MiXCR run on the RT-PCR reads, TCRdb lists one record per CDR3 protein. This repertoire shows about 74,000 distinct CDR3 sequences, approximately 25% found once; its top ten account for around a quarter. The source material was blood, either unsorted or a sorted T cell fraction (not recorded which). The receptor source for this set is a human donor who was either an allogeneic HSCT recipient or a stem cell or donor lymphocyte infusion donor (not recorded which). It is not recorded whose cells these are; they may come from a transplant donor. The CDR3 runs from the conserved cysteine through the conserved F or W. The order of the fields is J gene, D gene, V gene, clone size, CDR3 protein, CDR3 DNA. D genes are given only for firm matches. Not every row has a clone size; where given, it reads once, few, many or a size class.

TRBJ2-7 | NA | TRBV25-1 | NA | CASTGHRTYEQYF | TGTGCCAGCACGGGACATAGGACCTACGAGCAGTACTTC
TRBJ2-2 | NA | TRBV7-2 | NA | CASSLTRTKANTGELFF | TGTGCCAGCAGCTTAACACGGACAAAAGCGAACACCGGGGAGCTGTTTTTT
TRBJ1-5 | TRBD1 | TRBV15 | NA | CATSRDFGFFGTGGNQPQHF | TGTGCCACCAGCAGAGATTTTGGGTTTTTCGGGACAGGGGGCAATCAGCCCCAGCATTTT
TRBJ2-1 | TRBD2 | TRBV4-3 | NA | CASSQEGTSVYEQFF | TGCGCCAGCAGCCAAGAGGGGACTAGCGTCTATGAGCAGTTCTTC
TRBJ2-7 | NA | TRBV7-6 | NA | CASSPGQTYEQYF | TGTGCCAGCAGCCCAGGACAGACCTACGAGCAGTACTTC
TRBJ1-2 | NA | TRBV19 | NA | CATSWGQGSYGYTF | TGTGCCACCTCTTGGGGGCAGGGAAGCTATGGCTACACCTTC
TRBJ1-5 | TRBD1 | TRBV29-1 | many | CSVAHRGECNQPQHF | TGCAGCGTGGCCCACAGGGGTGAGTGCAATCAGCCCCAGCATTTT
TRBJ1-1 | NA | TRBV20-1 | many | CSARHVGASNTEAFF | TGCAGTGCTAGACATGTGGGGGCTTCGAACACTGAAGCTTTCTTT
TRBJ2-5 | NA | TRBV5-5 | few | CASSPTLQETQYF | TGTGCCAGCAGCCCCACACTCCAAGAGACCCAGTACTTC
TRBJ1-1 | NA | TRBV12-3/TRBV12-4 | many | CASSLGHTEAFF | TGTGCCAGCAGTTTGGGCCACACTGAAGCTTTCTTT
TRBJ2-2 | NA | TRBV7-9 | NA | CASSSPNYGELFF | TGTGCCAGCAGCTCTCCAAATTACGGGGAGCTGTTTTTT
TRBJ1-4 | NA | TRBV20-1 | NA | CSARDSRNEKLFF | TGCAGTGCTAGAGATTCCCGGAATGAAAAACTGTTTTTT
TRBJ2-2 | TRBD2 | TRBV11-2 | NA | CASSLRWRETGELFF | TGTGCCAGCAGCCTCCGGTGGCGGGAGACCGGGGAGCTGTTTTTT
TRBJ2-7 | NA | TRBV4-3 | NA | CASSQGTGPYEQYF | TGCGCCAGCAGCCAAGGAACGGGTCCCTACGAGCAGTACTTC
TRBJ1-1 | NA | TRBV20-1 | NA | CSARERGGGNTEAFF | TGCAGTGCTAGAGAAAGGGGTGGGGGAAACACTGAAGCTTTCTTT
TRBJ1-2 | NA | TRBV18 | few | CASSPSGFGYTF | TGTGCCAGCTCACCAAGCGGGTTTGGCTACACCTTC
TRBJ2-3 | TRBD2 | TRBV7-2 | few | CASSLVSGAADTQYF | TGTGCCAGCAGCTTGGTCAGCGGGGCGGCAGATACGCAGTATTTT
TRBJ1-4 | TRBD1 | TRBV10-3 | NA | CASTGTANEKLFF | TGTGCCTCCACCGGGACAGCTAATGAAAAACTGTTTTTT
TRBJ2-7 | NA | TRBV3-1 | NA | CASSQFTPTQGTLYEQYF | TGTGCCAGCAGCCAATTCACCCCTACCCAGGGAACCCTCTACGAGCAGTACTTC
TRBJ1-3 | TRBD1 | TRBV25-1 | few | CATGAGGFFGNTIYF | TGTGCCACTGGGGCAGGGGGCTTTTTTGGAAACACCATATATTTT
TRBJ1-2 | TRBD1 | TRBV29-1 | few | CSVAPTGGTHYGYTF | TGCAGCGTGGCCCCGACAGGGGGCACCCACTATGGCTACACCTTC
TRBJ1-2 | NA | TRBV30 | NA | CVLGEDAGIPNYGYTF | TGTGTCCTGGGGGAGGACGCCGGCATCCCAAACTATGGCTACACCTTC
TRBJ1-1 | NA | TRBV29-1 | few | CSVEENTRQPFF | TGCAGCGTTGAAGAAAACACGCGACAGCCTTTCTTT
TRBJ2-1 | NA | TRBV9 | NA | CASSVRDQKYYNEQFF | TGTGCCAGCAGCGTACGGGACCAGAAGTACTACAATGAGCAGTTCTTC